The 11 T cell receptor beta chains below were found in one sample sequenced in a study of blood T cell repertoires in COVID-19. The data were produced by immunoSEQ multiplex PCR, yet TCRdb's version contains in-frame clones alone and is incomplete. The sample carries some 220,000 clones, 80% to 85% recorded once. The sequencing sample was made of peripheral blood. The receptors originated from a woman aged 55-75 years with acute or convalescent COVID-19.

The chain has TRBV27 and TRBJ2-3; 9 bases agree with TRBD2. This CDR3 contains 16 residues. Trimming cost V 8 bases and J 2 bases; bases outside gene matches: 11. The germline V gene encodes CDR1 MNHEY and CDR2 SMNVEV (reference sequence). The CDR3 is CASGRLAEALTDTQYF. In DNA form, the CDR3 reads TGTGCCAGCGGGCGACTAGCGGAGGCCCTCACAGATACGCAGTATTTT.

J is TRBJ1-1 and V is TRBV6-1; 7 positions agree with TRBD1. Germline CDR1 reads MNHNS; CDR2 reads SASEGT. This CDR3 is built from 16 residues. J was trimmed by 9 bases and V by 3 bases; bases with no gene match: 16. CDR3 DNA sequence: TGTGCCAGCAGTGAGGTCAGGGAGAAGGGGGCACCCAAAGCTTTCTTT. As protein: CASSEVREKGAPKAFF.

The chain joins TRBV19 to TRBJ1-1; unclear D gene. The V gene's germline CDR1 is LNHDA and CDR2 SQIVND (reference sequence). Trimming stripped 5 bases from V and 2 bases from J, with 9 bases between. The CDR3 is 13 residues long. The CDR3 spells CASSVTRNTEAFF. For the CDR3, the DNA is TGTGCCAGTAGTGTGACTAGAAACACTGAAGCTTTCTTT.

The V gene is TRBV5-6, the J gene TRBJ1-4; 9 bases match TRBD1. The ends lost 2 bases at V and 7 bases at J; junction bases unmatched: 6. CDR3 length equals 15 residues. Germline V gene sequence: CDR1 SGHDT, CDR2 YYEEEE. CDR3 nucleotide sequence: TGTGCCAGCAGCTTACCGGGACAGGGCCCTGAAAAACTGTTTTTT. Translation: CASSLPGQGPEKLFF.

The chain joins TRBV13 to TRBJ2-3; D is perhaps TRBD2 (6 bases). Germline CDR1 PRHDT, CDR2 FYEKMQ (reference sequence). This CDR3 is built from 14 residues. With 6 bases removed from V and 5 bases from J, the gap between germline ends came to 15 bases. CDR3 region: CASRLGGSGDTQYF. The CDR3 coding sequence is TGTGCCAGCAGGCTCGGGGGATCCGGAGATACGCAGTATTTT.

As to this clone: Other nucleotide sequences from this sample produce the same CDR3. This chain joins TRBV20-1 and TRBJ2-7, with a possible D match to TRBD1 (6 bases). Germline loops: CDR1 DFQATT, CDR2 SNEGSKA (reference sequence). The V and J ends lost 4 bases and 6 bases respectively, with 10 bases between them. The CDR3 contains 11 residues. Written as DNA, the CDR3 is TGCAGTGCTACTACAGGGAGCGAGCAGTACTTC. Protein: CSATTGSEQYF.

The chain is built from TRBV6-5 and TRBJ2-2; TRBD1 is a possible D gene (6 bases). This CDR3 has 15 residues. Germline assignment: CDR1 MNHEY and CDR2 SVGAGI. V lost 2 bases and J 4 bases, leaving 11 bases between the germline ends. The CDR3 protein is CASSYRNRATGELFF. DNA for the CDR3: TGTGCCAGCAGTTACCGAAACAGGGCCACCGGGGAGCTGTTTTTT.

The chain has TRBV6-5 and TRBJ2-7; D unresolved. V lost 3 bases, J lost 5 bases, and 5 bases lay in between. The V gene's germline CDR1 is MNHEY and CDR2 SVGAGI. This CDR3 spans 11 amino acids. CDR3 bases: TGTGCCAGCAGTTATTACAACGAGCAGTACTTC. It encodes CASSYYNEQYF.

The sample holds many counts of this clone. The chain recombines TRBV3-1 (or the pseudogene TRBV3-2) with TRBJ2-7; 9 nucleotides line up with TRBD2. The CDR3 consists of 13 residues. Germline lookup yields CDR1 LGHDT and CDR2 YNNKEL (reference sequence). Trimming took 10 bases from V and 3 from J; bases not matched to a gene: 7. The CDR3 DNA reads TGTGCCACCCCGGCTAGCGGGGTCTACGAGCAGTACTTC. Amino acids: CATPASGVYEQYF.

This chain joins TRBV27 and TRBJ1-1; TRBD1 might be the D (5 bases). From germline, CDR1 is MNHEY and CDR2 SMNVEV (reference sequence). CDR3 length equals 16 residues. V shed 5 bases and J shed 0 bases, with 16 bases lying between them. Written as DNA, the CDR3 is TGTGCCAGCAGTCGCGGGGGACGGCCCATGAACACTGAAGCTTTCTTT. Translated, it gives CASSRGGRPMNTEAFF.

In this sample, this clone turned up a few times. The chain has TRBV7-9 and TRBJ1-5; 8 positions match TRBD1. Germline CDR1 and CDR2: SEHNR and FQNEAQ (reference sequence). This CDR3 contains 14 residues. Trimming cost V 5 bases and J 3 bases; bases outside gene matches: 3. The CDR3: CASSETGVNQPQHF. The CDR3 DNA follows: TGTGCCAGCAGCGAGACAGGGGTCAATCAGCCCCAGCATTTT.